The 15 T cell receptor beta chains given below trace back to one sample, sequenced in a study of blood T cell repertoires in COVID-19 (dated by TCRdb to 2019 to 2021). Library creation used the immunoSEQ multiplex PCR assay. As stored in TCRdb, this immuneACCESS dataset retains in-frame rearrangements with V and J assigned. A fraction of the clones does not appear; measured against another copy, unresolved V genes explain less than half of the discrepancy, and the remainder lacks a known reason. Across this sample there are around 400,000 clones, with about 90% seen only once. 0.95% to 1.5% of the sample is in the top ten clones. Sample: peripheral blood. The receptors shown here come from a man aged 40-49 years with acute or convalescent COVID-19.

This chain uses TRBV7-8 with TRBJ2-7; 9 bases are a match to TRBD1. This CDR3 has 16 amino acids. V lost 4 bases, J lost 6 bases, and 13 bases stayed unmatched. The germline V gene has CDR1 SGHVS and CDR2 FQNEAQ. The CDR3 spells CASSSNTGQGFFEQYF. The CDR3 nucleotides are TGTGCCAGCAGCTCGAATACGGGACAGGGATTTTTCGAGCAGTACTTC. Full variable domain (remainder filled in from reference TRBV7-8 and TRBJ2-7): GAGVSQSPRYKVAKRGQDVALRCDPISGHVSLFWYQQALGQGPEFLTYFQNEAQLDKSGLPSDRFFAERPEGSVSTLKIQRTQQEDSAVYLCASSSNTGQGFFEQYFGPGTRLTVT.

The chain links TRBV9 to TRBJ2-2; D ambiguous. The CDR3 totals 17 residues. In germline, CDR1 is SGDLS, CDR2 YYNGEE. Trimming cost V 2 bases and J 4 bases, with 18 bases left between them. As DNA, the CDR3 is TGTGCCAGCAGCGTTAGGCTAGACCCCCGGGTCACCGGGGAGCTGTTTTTT. It codes for CASSVRLDPRVTGELFF.

The chain combines TRBV7-9 with TRBJ1-2; 8 positions agree with TRBD1. Trimming removed 0 bases from V and 3 bases from J; junction bases left unmatched: 9. The CDR3 loop spans 17 amino acids. CDR1 SEHNR and CDR2 FQNEAQ come from the germline V gene (reference sequence). For the CDR3, the DNA is TGTGCCAGCAGCTTAGCGCTTGAGGCAGGGGGCCACTATGGCTACACCTTC. Translated, it gives CASSLALEAGGHYGYTF.

The J gene is TRBJ1-1, the V gene TRBV27; D is uncertain. V was cut by 2 bases and J by 5 bases, with 9 bases left in between. The CDR3 sequence is 13 residues long. From germline, CDR1 is MNHEY and CDR2 SMNVEV (reference sequence). The CDR3 nucleotides read TGTGCCAGCAGTTTAACTTCTTATACTGAAGCTTTCTTT. As protein: CASSLTSYTEAFF.

The chain recombines TRBV15 with TRBJ2-1, with 9 bases aligning to TRBD2. Germline loops: CDR1 LNHNV, CDR2 YYDKDF (reference sequence). The CDR3 runs to 17 residues. After removal of 6 bases from V and 4 bases from J, the junction contained 13 bases not matched to a gene. In DNA, the CDR3 is TGTGCCACCAGTCCTTATAGGACTAGCGCTAATTACAATGAGCAGTTCTTC. As protein: CATSPYRTSANYNEQFF.

The chain links TRBV7-3 to TRBJ2-2; D is unclear. Trimming shortened V by 5 bases and J by 2 bases, and 6 bases separated the two germline ends. CDR1 and CDR2 (germline): SGHTA, FQGTGA. CDR3 size: 13 residues. This chain's CDR3 is CASSHKNTGELFF. The CDR3 nucleotides read TGTGCCAGCAGCCACAAAAACACCGGGGAGCTGTTTTTT.

The J gene is TRBJ2-1, the V gene TRBV20-1; no clear D. The CDR3 extends over 11 amino acids. V dropped 5 bases and J dropped 2 bases, with 4 bases sitting between them. Germline V CDR1 and CDR2: DFQATT, SNEGSKA (reference sequence). CDR3 coding DNA: TGCAGTGCTTCCGCCTACAATGAGCAGTTCTTC. Translation gives CSASAYNEQFF.

The chain has TRBV18 and TRBJ2-5; the D is unclear. From germline, CDR1 is KGHSH and CDR2 LQKENI. CDR3 size: 14 residues. Trimming took 6 bases from V and 1 from J, leaving 12 bases between them. The CDR3 reads CASSPPGPQETQYF. The CDR3, as DNA: TGTGCCAGCTCCCCTCCAGGCCCCCAAGAGACCCAGTACTTC.

V usage is TRBV5-1 and J usage is TRBJ1-2, with TRBD1 matching over 12 bases. V trimming: 1 base; J trimming: 4 bases; junction bases outside the gene matches: 8. This CDR3 comprises 17 residues. Germline V lookup: CDR1 SGHRS, CDR2 YFSETQ. This chain's CDR3 is CASSLLGQGARAYGYTF. The CDR3 nucleotides read TGCGCCAGCAGCTTGTTGGGACAGGGGGCGCGAGCCTATGGCTACACCTTC. The full variable domain, in which reference TRBV5-1 and TRBJ1-2 provide the parts outside the CDR3, is KAGVTQTPRYLIKTRGQQVTLSCSPISGHRSVSWYQQTPGQGLQFLFEYFSETQRNKGNFPGRFSGRQFSNSRSEMNVSTLELGDSALYLCASSLLGQGARAYGYTFGSGTRLTVV.

The chain uses TRBV3-1 (or the pseudogene TRBV3-2) and TRBJ2-5; TRBD1 might be the D (6 bases). The CDR3 sequence is 14 residues long. Trimming took off 0 bases at V and 5 bases at J, with 10 bases between the two ends. CDR1 LGHDT and CDR2 YNNKEL come from the germline V gene (reference sequence). CDR3 region: CASSQEAGEETQYF. The CDR3 DNA is TGTGCCAGCAGCCAAGAGGCAGGGGAGGAGACCCAGTACTTC.

V gene TRBV21-1 combines with J gene TRBJ2-4; the table's D gene call, TRBD2, was not cross checked with the DNA. TRBV21-1 is an annotated pseudogene. The CDR3 is 17 amino acids. Written as DNA, the CDR3 is TGTGCCAGCAGCAAAGCGCATCTAGCGTTAGCCAAAAACATTCAGTACTTC. This gives the protein CASSKAHLALAKNIQYF.

The J gene is TRBJ1-2, the V gene TRBV7-2; D call uncertain. The germline gives CDR1 SGHTA, CDR2 FQGNSA. CDR3 size: 13 residues. V was trimmed by 4 bases and J by 4 bases, leaving 10 bases between them. The CDR3 nucleotides are TGTGCCAGCAGCTATACACAACGCTATGGCTACACCTTC. Its protein is CASSYTQRYGYTF.

There are a few counts of this clone. J is TRBJ1-1 and V is TRBV5-1, with TRBD1 matching over 7 bases. Germline CDR1 SGHRS, CDR2 YFSETQ. Trimming cost V 3 bases and J 4 bases; bases outside gene matches: 6. The CDR3 totals 14 residues. Here the CDR3 reads CASSWGQLGTEAFF. CDR3 nucleotide sequence: TGCGCCAGCAGCTGGGGACAGTTGGGCACTGAAGCTTTCTTT.

DNA for the CDR3: TGTGCCAGTAGTGAGACTAGCGCTCCCTACAATGAGCAGTTCTTC. Translated, it gives CASSETSAPYNEQFF. The V call is TRBV19, the J call TRBJ2-1; 8 bases map to TRBD2. V was pared by 5 bases and J by 2 bases, with 5 bases of the junction left unmatched. The germline CDR1 and CDR2 sequences are LNHDA and SQIVND (reference sequence). The CDR3 extends over 15 amino acids.

The rearrangement links TRBV7-9 to TRBJ2-6; 7 bases are shared with TRBD1. CDR1 is SEHNR, CDR2 FQNEAQ, per germline (reference sequence). The CDR3 length is 18 residues. Unmatched junction bases numbered 9, after V lost 4 bases and J lost 0 bases. The CDR3 reads CASSSGTEGYSGANVLTF. For the CDR3, the DNA is TGTGCCAGCAGCTCGGGGACAGAGGGTTACTCTGGGGCCAACGTCCTGACTTTC.